This T cell receptor (beta chain) emerged from a study of shared clonotypes between healthy human individuals. CD4+ cells were split into CD45RA+ naive and CD45RA-negative memory subsets. An even split of each subset's genomic DNA across several immunoSEQ plates was performed. Assay: immunoSEQ multiplex PCR; the TCRdb copy retains only in-frame clones and omits some. This sample has over 850,000 clones; about 80% occur once, and the top ten carry roughly 0.61%. Regarding the study as a whole: Naive CD4 clonotypes overlapped across a few donors at around 4.8%.

This clone has only one observation. Its antigen is undetermined. The germline V gene has CDR1 WSHSY and CDR2 SAAADI. The V gene lost 1 base and the J gene lost 1 base, with 11 bases spanning the gap. This CDR3 has 16 residues. The gene calls are TRBV10-2 and TRBJ1-5; the D gene is possibly TRBD1 (5 bases). The sample taken for sequencing was memory CD4+ T cells from PBMCs. Subset: CD45RA-negative fraction. The sequence was collected from a man aged 18-30 years in good health. Some clones in this sample may be carry-over from other donors' samples. The CDR3 DNA sequence: TGCGCCAGCAGTGAGTGGATAGGGACCAGCAATCAGCCCCAGCATTTT. Encoded protein: CASSEWIGTSNQPQHF.